This T cell receptor beta chain was recovered during a study of OX40 agonist ivuxolimab in advanced cancers. Study at large: Three patients, one with hepatocellular carcinoma and two with cutaneous melanoma, achieved partial responses.

Findings of the study overall: At 0.1 to 3.0 mg/kg, CD4+ and CD8+ blood T cells expanded clonally by week 6.

The CDR3 totals 14 residues. Germline loops: CDR1 MNHNS, CDR2 SASEGT. Trimming cost V 6 bases and J 1 base, with 12 bases left between them. This clone was seen only once. Antigen unknown. The cohort excluded patients with autoimmune disease history or systemic immunosuppression. The protocol was immunoSEQ multiplex PCR, while the TCRdb copy is restricted to in-frame clones and leaves out a portion. The sample shows approximately 90,000 clones, 70% to 90% of them seen only once. The source is an adult with an advanced solid tumor such as melanoma, head and neck, liver or kidney cancer. The V call is TRBV6-1, the J call TRBJ1-1, with TRBD1 as a possible D gene (6 bases). This material consisted of CD4+ or CD8+ T cells sorted from blood, taken in a trial of the OX40 agonist ivuxolimab. The CDR3 is CASSLGHPNTEAFF. The CDR3 DNA is TGTGCCAGCAGCCTGGGACACCCGAACACTGAAGCTTTCTTT.